These 18 T cell receptor beta chains share one sample of origin, sequenced in a study of blood T cell repertoires in COVID-19. Sequencing used immunoSEQ multiplex PCR; TCRdb keeps in-frame clones, though not all of them. The sample has about 230,000 clones, approximately 82% seen once. Source material: peripheral blood. These receptors came from a man at least 80 years old with acute or convalescent COVID-19.

The chain uses TRBV10-3 and TRBJ2-7, with 10 bases fitting TRBD1. The CDR3 length is 15 residues. J was trimmed by 5 bases and V by 4 bases; bases with no gene match: 8. Per germline, CDR1 ENHRY and CDR2 SYGVKD. The CDR3 coding sequence is TGTGCCATCAGTGGCCAAGACAGGGGGCGTCACGAGCAGTACTTC. Its translation is CAISGQDRGRHEQYF.

The chain recombines TRBV6-5 with TRBJ2-5, with 7 bases identical to TRBD1. V shed 9 bases and J 4 bases; nucleotides not matched to a gene: 11. This CDR3 region has 14 residues. The V gene's germline CDR1 is MNHEY and CDR2 SVGAGI. The CDR3 is CASGQEFAGETQYF. Written as DNA, the CDR3 is TGTGCCAGTGGACAGGAGTTCGCGGGAGAGACCCAGTACTTC.

CDR3 amino acids: CASSLVVASYNEQFF. CDR3 coding DNA: TGTGCCAGCAGCTTGGTAGTAGCCTCCTACAATGAGCAGTTCTTC. The chain recombines TRBV5-5 with TRBJ2-1; D not resolved. With 0 bases removed from V and 0 bases from J, the gap between germline ends came to 7 bases. Germline V CDR1 and CDR2: SGHKS, YYEKEE (reference sequence). This CDR3 is built from 15 residues.

The V gene is TRBV11-2, the J gene TRBJ2-5, with D perhaps matching TRBD1 (5 bases). The CDR3 length is 15 residues. The germline V gene has CDR1 SGHAT and CDR2 FQNNGV. V was trimmed by 6 bases and J by 7 bases, leaving 21 bases between them. The CDR3 coding sequence is TGTGCCAGCAGGCCGACAGAGAAGAGACTTCGGACCCAGTACTTC. Translation: CASRPTEKRLRTQYF.

This clone was seen just once. The rearrangement joins TRBV27 to TRBJ2-2; 13 bases fit TRBD2. After removal of 3 bases from V and 8 bases from J, the junction contained 6 bases not matched to a gene. Germline CDR1 and CDR2: MNHEY and SMNVEV (reference sequence). The CDR3 covers 16 residues. CDR3 DNA: TGTGCCAGCAGTTTCCAACTAGCGGGAGGGCCAGGGGAGCTGTTTTTT. This sequence encodes CASSFQLAGGPGELFF.

The chain recombines TRBV6-5 with TRBJ2-3; no reliable D call. The CDR3 sequence is 11 residues long. V lost 8 bases and J lost 4, with 7 bases in between. In germline, CDR1 is MNHEY, CDR2 SVGAGI. CDR3 loop: CASSSADTQYF. The CDR3 region has the DNA TGTGCCAGCTCCTCGGCAGATACGCAGTATTTT.

This clone was detected only a few times. V gene TRBV6-5 combines with J gene TRBJ2-7, with D possibly TRBD2 on 5 matching bases. V lost 0 bases, J lost 1 base, and 7 bases lay in between. In germline, CDR1 is MNHEY, CDR2 SVGAGI. This CDR3 is built from 14 residues. CDR3 loop: CASSYSRGSYEQYF. Written as DNA, the CDR3 is TGTGCCAGCAGTTACTCTCGGGGTTCCTACGAGCAGTACTTC.

This chain links TRBV7-9 with TRBJ1-5, with TRBD1 identical over 9 bases. The J segment lost 4 bases and the V segment lost 9 bases, leaving 4 bases of the junction unmatched. Germline V lookup: CDR1 SEHNR, CDR2 FQNEAQ (reference sequence). The CDR3 runs 13 residues. The CDR3 spells CASSGTGNQPQHF. The CDR3 DNA reads as TGTGCCAGTTCCGGGACAGGGAATCAGCCCCAGCATTTT.

The chain recombines TRBV7-8 with TRBJ1-1; 8 bases fit TRBD1. The CDR3 has 14 amino acids. J gave up 5 bases and V 3 bases, and 5 bases lay outside the gene matches. CDR1 and CDR2 from the germline V gene are SGHVS and FQNEAQ. This CDR3 reads CASSFQGAGTEAFF. The DNA of the CDR3 is TGTGCCAGCAGCTTCCAGGGGGCCGGAACTGAAGCTTTCTTT.

The chain uses TRBV19 and TRBJ2-5; TRBD1 agrees at 8 bases. In germline, CDR1 is LNHDA, CDR2 SQIVND (reference sequence). After removal of 7 bases from V and 7 bases from J, the junction contained 14 bases not matched to a gene. This CDR3 is 15 amino acids long. CDR3 protein: CASTTNSQGVVTQYF. The CDR3, as DNA: TGTGCCAGTACCACCAATTCACAGGGGGTGGTGACCCAGTACTTC.

This clone was seen only a few times. The genes are TRBV14 and TRBJ1-4; D is unresolved. The length of the CDR3 is 15 residues. V was clipped by 4 bases and J by 6 bases, with 15 bases between them. Germline CDR1 is SGHDN and CDR2 is FVKESK. DNA for the CDR3: TGTGCCAGCAGCCGACTACAGACTGCTGATGAAAAACTGTTTTTT. It codes for CASSRLQTADEKLFF.

The V call is TRBV2, the J call TRBJ2-5; no definite D call. V lost 7 bases, J lost 2 bases, and 14 bases lay in between. The CDR3 has 14 residues. Looked up from germline, CDR1 is SNHLY and CDR2 is FYNNEI. In DNA form, the CDR3 reads TGTGCCAGCACTACGACTTCATTGCAAGAGACCCAGTACTTC. Translating it yields CASTTTSLQETQYF.

A single count supports this clone. V and J are TRBV2 and TRBJ2-1; 8 bases align to TRBD2. After removal of 3 bases from V and 12 bases from J, the junction contained 13 bases not matched to a gene. The CDR3 runs 15 residues. Germline V gene sequence: CDR1 SNHLY, CDR2 FYNNEI. CDR3: CASSDSSGGGFGQFF. CDR3 DNA: TGTGCCAGCAGTGATTCCTCGGGGGGGGGATTCGGGCAGTTCTTC. Full variable domain (outside the CDR3, taken from reference TRBV2 and TRBJ2-1): EPEVTQTPSHQVTQMGQEVILRCVPISNHLYFYWYRQILGQKVEFLVSFYNNEISEKSEIFDDQFSVERPDGSNFTLKIRSTKLEDSAMYFCASSDSSGGGFGQFFGPGTRLTVL.

V gene TRBV5-1 combines with J gene TRBJ2-1; 9 bases line up with TRBD1. Per the germline V gene, CDR1 is SGHRS and CDR2 is YFSETQ. Trimming at V came to 0 bases and at J to 8 bases, leaving 9 bases not matched to a gene. This CDR3 contains 16 residues. The CDR3 reads CASSLAPGQGGHEQFF. The DNA for the CDR3 is TGCGCCAGCAGCTTGGCCCCGGGACAGGGTGGACATGAGCAGTTCTTC.

This chain connects TRBV7-2 to TRBJ1-1; possible D gene TRBD1, 5 bases. Trimming took 5 bases from V and 3 from J, leaving 10 bases between them. CDR3 length equals 13 residues. CDR1 is SGHTA, CDR2 FQGNSA, per germline. Here the CDR3 reads CASSTAQDTEAFF. CDR3 sequence (DNA): TGTGCCAGCAGCACTGCACAGGACACTGAAGCTTTCTTT.

The CDR3 DNA follows: TGTGCCAGCAGCCAAAGGACAGGGACCTACAATGAGCAGTTCTTC. It encodes CASSQRTGTYNEQFF. The rearrangement links TRBV3-1 (or the pseudogene TRBV3-2) to TRBJ2-1; 8 bases align to TRBD1. Trimming removed 2 bases from V and 2 bases from J; junction bases left unmatched: 2. The CDR3 has 15 residues. The germline gives CDR1 LGHDT, CDR2 YNNKEL (reference sequence).

The chain couples TRBV9 to TRBJ2-7; 7 bases align to TRBD2. Germline CDR1 reads SGDLS; CDR2 reads YYNGEE. The CDR3 totals 16 residues. V was clipped by 5 bases and J by 0 bases; unmatched bases: 11. The chain's CDR3 is CASSPTSSGSSYEQYF. DNA of the CDR3: TGTGCCAGCAGTCCCACCTCTAGCGGAAGCTCCTACGAGCAGTACTTC.

The chain couples TRBV9 to TRBJ2-5; 12 positions agree with TRBD2. J lost 5 bases, V lost 3 bases, and 11 bases had no gene match. From germline, CDR1 is SGDLS and CDR2 YYNGEE. The CDR3 contains 17 residues. CDR3 DNA: TGTGCCAGCAGCGATGGCACGACTAGCGGGAGACTGGAGACCCAGTACTTC. Encoded protein: CASSDGTTSGRLETQYF.